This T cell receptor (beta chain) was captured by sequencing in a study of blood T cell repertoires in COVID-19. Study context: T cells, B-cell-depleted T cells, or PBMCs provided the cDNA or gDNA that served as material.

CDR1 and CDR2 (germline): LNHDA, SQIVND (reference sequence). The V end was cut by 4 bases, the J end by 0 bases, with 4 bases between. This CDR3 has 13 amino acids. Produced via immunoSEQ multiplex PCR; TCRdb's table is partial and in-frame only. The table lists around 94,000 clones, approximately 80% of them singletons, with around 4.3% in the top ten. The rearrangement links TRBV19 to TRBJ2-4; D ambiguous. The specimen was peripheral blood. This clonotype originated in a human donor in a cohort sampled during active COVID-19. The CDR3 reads CASSTLAKNIQYF. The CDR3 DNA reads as TGTGCCAGTAGTACACTAGCCAAAAACATTCAGTACTTC.